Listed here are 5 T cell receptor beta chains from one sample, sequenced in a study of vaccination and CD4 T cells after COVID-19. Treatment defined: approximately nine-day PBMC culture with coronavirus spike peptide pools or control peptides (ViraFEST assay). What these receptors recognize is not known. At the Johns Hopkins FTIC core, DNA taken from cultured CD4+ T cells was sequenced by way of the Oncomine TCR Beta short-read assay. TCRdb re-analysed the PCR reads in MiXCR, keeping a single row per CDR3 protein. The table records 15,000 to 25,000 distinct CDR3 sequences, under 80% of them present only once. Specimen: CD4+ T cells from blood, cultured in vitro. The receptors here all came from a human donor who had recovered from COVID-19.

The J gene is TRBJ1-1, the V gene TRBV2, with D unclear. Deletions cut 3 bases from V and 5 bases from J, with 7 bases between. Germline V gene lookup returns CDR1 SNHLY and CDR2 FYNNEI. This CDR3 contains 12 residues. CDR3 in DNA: TGTGCCAGCAGTGATTATGCGACTGAAGCTTTCTTT. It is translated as CASSDYATEAFF.

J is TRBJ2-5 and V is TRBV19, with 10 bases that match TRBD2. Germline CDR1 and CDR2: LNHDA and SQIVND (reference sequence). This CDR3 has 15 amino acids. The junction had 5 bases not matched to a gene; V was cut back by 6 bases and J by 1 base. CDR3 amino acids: CASSNLAGGQETQYF. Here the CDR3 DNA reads TGTGCCAGTAGCAACTTAGCGGGAGGCCAAGAGACCCAGTACTTC.

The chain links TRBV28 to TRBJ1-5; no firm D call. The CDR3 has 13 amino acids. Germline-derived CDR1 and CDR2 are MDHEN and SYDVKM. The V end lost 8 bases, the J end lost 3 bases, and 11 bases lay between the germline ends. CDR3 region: CASHTTNNQPQHF. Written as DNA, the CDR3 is TGTGCCAGCCACACCACTAACAATCAGCCCCAGCATTTT.

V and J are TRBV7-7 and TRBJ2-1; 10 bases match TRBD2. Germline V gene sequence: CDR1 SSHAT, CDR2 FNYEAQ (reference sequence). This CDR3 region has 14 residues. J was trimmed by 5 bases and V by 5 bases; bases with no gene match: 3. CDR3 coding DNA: TGTGCCAGCAGCCTAAGCGGGAGGGACAATGAGCAGTTCTTC. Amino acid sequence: CASSLSGRDNEQFF.

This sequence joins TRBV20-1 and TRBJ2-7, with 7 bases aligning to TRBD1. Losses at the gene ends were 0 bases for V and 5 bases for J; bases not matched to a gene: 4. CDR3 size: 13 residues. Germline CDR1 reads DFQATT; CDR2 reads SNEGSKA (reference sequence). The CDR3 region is CSARDTGVDEQYF. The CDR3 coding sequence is TGCAGTGCTAGAGATACAGGGGTGGACGAGCAGTACTTC.